This TCR beta chain was sequenced in a study of blood T cell repertoires in COVID-19. Study overall: Collection of acute and convalescent COVID-19 samples took place in the United States, Italy and Spain. T cells, B-cell-depleted T cells, or PBMCs supplied cDNA or gDNA.

The CDR3 is 15 amino acids. Trimming pared 0 bases from V and 5 bases from J, leaving 10 bases between. Germline assignment: CDR1 KGHDR and CDR2 SFDVKD. How the authors handled the data: Cell counts per sample came from amplifying reference gene primers. Some clones are missing from TCRdb's copy, which holds only in-frame ones; the method was immunoSEQ multiplex PCR. For V, J and clone size, that table is used; D and trimming come from the DNA. The sample shows 95,000 to 100,000 clones, less than 85% of them seen only once. The chain joins TRBV24-1 to TRBJ2-1, with D possibly TRBD1 on 5 matching bases. The receptor comes from a human donor in a cohort sampled during active COVID-19. Sequenced input: peripheral blood. This chain's CDR3 is CATSDLHGQDNEQFF. CDR3 DNA sequence: TGTGCCACCAGTGATTTGCATGGACAAGACAATGAGCAGTTCTTC.